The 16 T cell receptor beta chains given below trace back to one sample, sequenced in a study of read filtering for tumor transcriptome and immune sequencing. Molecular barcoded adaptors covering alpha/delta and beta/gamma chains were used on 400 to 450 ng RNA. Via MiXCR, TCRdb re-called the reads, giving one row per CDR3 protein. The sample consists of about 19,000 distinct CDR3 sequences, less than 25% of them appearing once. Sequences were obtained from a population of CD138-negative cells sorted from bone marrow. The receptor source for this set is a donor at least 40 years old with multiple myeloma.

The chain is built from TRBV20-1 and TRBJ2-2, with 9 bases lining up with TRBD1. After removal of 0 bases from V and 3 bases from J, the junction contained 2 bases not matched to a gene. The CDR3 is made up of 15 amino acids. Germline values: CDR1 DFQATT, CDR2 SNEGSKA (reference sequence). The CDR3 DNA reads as TGCAGTGCTAGAGAAAGGGACAGGGACACCGGGGAGCTGTTTTTT. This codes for CSARERDRDTGELFF.

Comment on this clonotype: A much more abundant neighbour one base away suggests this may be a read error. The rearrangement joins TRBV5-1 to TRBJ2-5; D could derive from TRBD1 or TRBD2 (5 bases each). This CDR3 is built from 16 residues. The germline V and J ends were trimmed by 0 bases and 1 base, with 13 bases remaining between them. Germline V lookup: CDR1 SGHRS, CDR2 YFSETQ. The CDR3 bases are TGCGCCAGCAGCTTGGAAGGGTTGGGGACCCAAGAGACCCAGTACTTC. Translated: CASSLEGLGTQETQYF.

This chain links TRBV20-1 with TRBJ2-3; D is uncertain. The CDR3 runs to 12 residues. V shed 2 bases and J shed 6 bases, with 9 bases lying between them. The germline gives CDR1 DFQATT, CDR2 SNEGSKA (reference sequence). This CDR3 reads CSARSASDTQYF. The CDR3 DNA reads TGCAGTGCTAGATCCGCATCGGATACGCAGTATTTT.

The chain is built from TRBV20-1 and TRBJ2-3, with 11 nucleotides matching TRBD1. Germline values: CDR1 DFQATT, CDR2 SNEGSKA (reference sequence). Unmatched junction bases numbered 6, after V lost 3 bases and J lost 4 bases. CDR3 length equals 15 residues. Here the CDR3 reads CSARDRGRFPDTQYF. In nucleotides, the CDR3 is TGCAGTGCTAGGGACAGGGGGCGATTTCCAGATACGCAGTATTTT.

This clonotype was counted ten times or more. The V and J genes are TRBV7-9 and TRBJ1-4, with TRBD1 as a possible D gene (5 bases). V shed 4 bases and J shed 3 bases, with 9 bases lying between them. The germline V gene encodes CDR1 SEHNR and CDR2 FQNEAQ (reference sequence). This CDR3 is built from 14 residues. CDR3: CASSSQTANEKLFF. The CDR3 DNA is TGTGCCAGCAGCTCGCAGACAGCTAATGAAAAACTGTTTTTT.

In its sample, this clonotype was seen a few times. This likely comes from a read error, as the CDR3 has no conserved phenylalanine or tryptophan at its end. The CDR3 protein is CASSQGGTVWRAPPDTQYL. DNA for the CDR3: TGCGCCAGCAGCCAAGGAGGAACTGTTTGGCGAGCTCCGCCGGATACGCAGTATCTT. The chain is built from TRBV4-3 and TRBJ2-3; D not resolved. The V end lost 1 base, the J end lost 6 bases, and 26 bases lay between the germline ends. CDR3 length: 19 amino acids. Germline V gene lookup returns CDR1 LGHNA and CDR2 YSLEER.

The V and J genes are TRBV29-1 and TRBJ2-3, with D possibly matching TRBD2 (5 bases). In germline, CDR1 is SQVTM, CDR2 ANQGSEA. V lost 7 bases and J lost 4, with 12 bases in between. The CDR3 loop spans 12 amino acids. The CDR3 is CSAKLGPDTQYF. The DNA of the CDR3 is TGCAGCGCCAAACTAGGGCCAGATACGCAGTATTTT.

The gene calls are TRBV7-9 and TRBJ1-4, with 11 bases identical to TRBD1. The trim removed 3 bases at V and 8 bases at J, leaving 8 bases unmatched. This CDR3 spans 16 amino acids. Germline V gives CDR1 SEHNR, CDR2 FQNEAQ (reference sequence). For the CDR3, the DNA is TGTGCCAGCAGCTTTAAACCGGACAGGGGGCGCGAAAAACTGTTTTTT. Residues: CASSFKPDRGREKLFF.

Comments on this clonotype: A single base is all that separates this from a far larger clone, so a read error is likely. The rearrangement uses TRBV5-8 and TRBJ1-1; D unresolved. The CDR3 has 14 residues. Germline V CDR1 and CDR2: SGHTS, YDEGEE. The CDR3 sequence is CAGSLDDGDYEAFF. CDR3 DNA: TGTGCCGGCAGCTTGGATGACGGAGACTATGAAGCTTTCTTT.

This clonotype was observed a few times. The CDR3 is CSARPGLAADTQYF. The CDR3, as DNA: TGCAGTGCTAGACCGGGACTAGCGGCAGATACGCAGTATTTT. V usage is TRBV20-1 and J usage is TRBJ2-3; 11 positions agree with TRBD2. Germline-derived CDR1 and CDR2 are DFQATT and SNEGSKA (reference sequence). The CDR3 spans 14 residues. Unmatched junction bases numbered 2, after V lost 2 bases and J lost 4 bases.

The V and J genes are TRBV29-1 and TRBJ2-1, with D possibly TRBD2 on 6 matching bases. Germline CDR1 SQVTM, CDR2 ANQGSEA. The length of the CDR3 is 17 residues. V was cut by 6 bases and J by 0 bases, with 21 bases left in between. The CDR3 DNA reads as TGCAGCGTCGACGGGAGTGGAGGCTCGAGCTCCTACAATGAGCAGTTCTTC. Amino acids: CSVDGSGGSSSYNEQFF.

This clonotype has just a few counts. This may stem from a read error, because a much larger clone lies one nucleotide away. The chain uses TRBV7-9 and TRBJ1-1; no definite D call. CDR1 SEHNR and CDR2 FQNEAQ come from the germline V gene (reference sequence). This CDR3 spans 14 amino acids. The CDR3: CASSLGKGNIEAFF. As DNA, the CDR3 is TGTGCCAGCAGCTTAGGTAAAGGGAACATTGAAGCTTTCTTT.

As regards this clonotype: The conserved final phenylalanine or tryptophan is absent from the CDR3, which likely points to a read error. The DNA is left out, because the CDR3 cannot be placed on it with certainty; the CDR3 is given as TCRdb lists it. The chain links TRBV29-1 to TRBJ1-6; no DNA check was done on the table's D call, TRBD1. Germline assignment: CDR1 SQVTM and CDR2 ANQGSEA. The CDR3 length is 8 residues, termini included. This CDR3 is CSVDRPAG.

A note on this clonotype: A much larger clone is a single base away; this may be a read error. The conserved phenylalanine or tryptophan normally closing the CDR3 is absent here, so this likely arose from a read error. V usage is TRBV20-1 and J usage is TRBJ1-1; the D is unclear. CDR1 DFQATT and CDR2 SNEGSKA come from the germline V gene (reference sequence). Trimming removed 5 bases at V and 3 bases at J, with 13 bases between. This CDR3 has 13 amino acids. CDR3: CSALLARDTEAFL. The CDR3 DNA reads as TGCAGTGCTCTCCTCGCCAGAGACACTGAAGCTTTCCTT.

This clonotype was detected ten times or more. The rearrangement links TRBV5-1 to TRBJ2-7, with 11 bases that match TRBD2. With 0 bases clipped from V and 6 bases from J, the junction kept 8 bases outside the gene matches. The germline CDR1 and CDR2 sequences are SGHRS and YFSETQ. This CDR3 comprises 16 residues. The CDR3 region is CASSLDGTSGLREQYF. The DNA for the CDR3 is TGCGCCAGCAGCTTGGATGGGACTAGCGGACTTCGCGAGCAGTACTTC.

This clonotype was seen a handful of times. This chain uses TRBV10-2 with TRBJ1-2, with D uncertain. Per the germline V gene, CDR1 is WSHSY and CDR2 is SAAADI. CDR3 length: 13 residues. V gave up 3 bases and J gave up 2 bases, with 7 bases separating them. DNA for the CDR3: TGCGCCAGCAGTGACAGCTCAAACTATGGCTACACCTTC. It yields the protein CASSDSSNYGYTF.